The entry below describes one TCR beta chain. The antigen remains undetermined. Other DNA sequences in the sample encode the same CDR3. Germline CDR1 SEHNR, CDR2 FQNEAQ (reference sequence). The CDR3 is 13 amino acids. V was pared by 5 bases and J by 2 bases, with 9 bases between. This sample is drawn from a study of T cell responses to AZD1222 COVID-19 vaccine. Libraries were prepared by immunoSEQ multiplex PCR; TCRdb keeps only in-frame clonotypes and omits some of them. The data show some 130,000 clones, with 90% to 95% seen just once and 6% to 7.5% held by the top ten. Overall study results and limits: Unmutated variant regions are reportedly the target of nearly half of TCRs that are spike-specific. Repertoire sampling was restricted to post-peak T cell response timepoints.

The sequence was obtained from an adult who received the AZD1222 COVID-19 vaccine. The sample in question was peripheral blood, obtained 28 days after the second AZD1222 dose. The rearrangement joins TRBV7-9 to TRBJ1-1; TRBD1 might be the D (5 bases). The CDR3 spells CASSQQGNTEAFF. The DNA for the CDR3 is TGTGCCAGCAGCCAGCAGGGTAACACTGAAGCTTTCTTT.